This T cell receptor beta chain was observed in a study of blood T cell repertoires in COVID-19. Participants were aged about 18 to 90 years, lived in over 20 US areas, and enrolled virtually. Each exposed participant met a COVID-19 case in the 2 weeks preceding study entry. With regard to this clone: Different DNA sequences within this sample yield the same CDR3.

CDR1 and CDR2 (germline): MNHEY, SVGAGI. The V segment lost 7 bases and the J segment 7 bases; nucleotides outside the gene matches: 6. The CDR3 sequence is 13 residues long. Method: immunoSEQ multiplex PCR; TCRdb's copy keeps in-frame clones and lacks some. Among almost 350,000 clones, roughly 90% were seen once, and the ten largest hold under 1.2%. The J gene is TRBJ2-2, the V gene TRBV6-5, with 7 bases matching TRBD1. Material: PBMCs or T cells enriched from blood (not recorded which). This clonotype was obtained from a woman younger than 45 who had been exposed to COVID-19. The CDR3 DNA reads as TGTGCCAGCACAGGGGGTCGCGGCGGGGAGCTGTTTTTT. It codes for CASTGGRGGELFF.